This T cell receptor (beta chain) stems from a study of cytomegalovirus exposure and HLA in healthy donors. CDR3 length equals 14 residues. The germline gives CDR1 SNHLY, CDR2 FYNNEI. Trimming left V 4 bases short and J 6 bases short, with 15 bases between. Both 60 Vbeta primers and 13 Jbeta primers went into the PCR. This table comes from immunoSEQ multiplex PCR, and its TCRdb copy is limited to in-frame clones, with some not included. In total, the table holds approximately 190,000 clones. The specimen was PBMCs. The chain joins TRBV2 to TRBJ1-1, with D unclear. The source of this sequence is a young man in good health and CMV-seronegative. CDR3 sequence (DNA): TGTGCCAGCAGTGCGATTCATGTGGAGCCTGAAGCTTTCTTT. It yields the protein CASSAIHVEPEAFF.